Below, one T cell receptor (beta chain) is given with its context. This sample was taken from a study of shared T cell receptors in the human thymus. The protocol was immunoSEQ multiplex PCR, while the TCRdb copy is restricted to in-frame clones and leaves out a portion. Among about 660,000 clones listed, roughly 88% were seen once. The sample was also reused in another study, on human thymus T cells. This second study says: Thymus specimens were resections from corrective heart surgery.

This clonotype originated in a boy less than two years old with a congenital heart defect. Sequenced material: thymocytes.

This CDR3 is CASSQDRDSGTEAFF. CDR3 DNA sequence: TGTGCCAGCAGTCAGGACAGGGATAGTGGCACTGAAGCTTTCTTT. This rearrangement joins TRBV6-1 to TRBJ1-1, with 8 bases matching TRBD1. CDR3 length equals 15 residues. Germline values: CDR1 MNHNS, CDR2 SASEGT. The J segment lost 4 bases and the V segment lost 5 bases, leaving 9 bases of the junction unmatched.